A selection of T cell receptor beta chains follows, all from one sample in a study of blood T cell repertoires in COVID-19. Profiling relied on immunoSEQ multiplex PCR, and the TCRdb table lists in-frame clones only, not all of them. The profile shows 250,000 to 400,000 clones, around 84% of them singletons. Sequenced sample: PBMCs or T cells enriched from blood (not recorded which). These receptors all come from a woman in her 30s who had been exposed to COVID-19. Both conserved end residues are part of each CDR3. D genes are given only for firm matches. Part of the rows lack a size; the others show once, few, many or a class for expanded clones.

clone_size j_call d_call v_call cdr3_nt cdr3_aa
- TRBJ1-1 TRBD1 TRBV7-2 TGTGCCAGCAGCTTAGAGGGACAGGGGAACACTGAAGCTTTCTTT CASSLEGQGNTEAFF
- TRBJ1-4 - TRBV27 TGTGCCAGCCTTGGGGCAGGGATGGGTGAAAAACTGTTTTTT CASLGAGMGEKLFF
once TRBJ1-2 TRBD1 TRBV6-1 TGTGCCAGCAGTGAGGGGGACAGGGGACGAGGCTACACCTTC CASSEGDRGRGYTF
once TRBJ2-1 - TRBV9 TGTGCCAGCAGCGTAGGTAGCCAAACCAATGAGCAGTTCTTC CASSVGSQTNEQFF
- TRBJ1-2 - TRBV10-1 TGCGCCAGCAGCTCAAGGCTCGGGGATGGCTACACCTTC CASSSRLGDGYTF
- TRBJ2-2 - TRBV11-2 TGTGCCAGCAGCCCTCGAGATGGCACCGGGGAGCTGTTTTTT CASSPRDGTGELFF
few TRBJ1-5 - TRBV23-1 TGCGCCAGCAGTCAATCGATTTCGGGGTACAATCAGCCCCAGCATTTT CASSQSISGYNQPQHF
- TRBJ1-2 - TRBV9 TGTGCCAGCGCACAGGGTGACTATGGCTACACCTTC CASAQGDYGYTF
- TRBJ2-2 - TRBV19 TGTGCCAGTAGTATGGGGGCCGCGAACACCGGGGAGCTGTTTTTT CASSMGAANTGELFF
few TRBJ1-2 - TRBV7-3 TGTGCCAGCAGTTTTTCCAGGGGAGATGGCTACACCTTC CASSFSRGDGYTF
once TRBJ1-2 - TRBV19 TGTGCCAGTAGTAGATGGACAGTTTCCGATGACTACACCTTC CASSRWTVSDDYTF
- TRBJ2-7 - TRBV2 TGTGCCAGCAGTGAGGACAGCCTCTCCTACGAGCAGTACTTC CASSEDSLSYEQYF
- TRBJ1-2 TRBD1 TRBV4-3 TGCGCCAGCAGCCAAGTGACAGGGCCCTTGGGGGACGGCTACACCTTC CASSQVTGPLGDGYTF
- TRBJ2-3 - TRBV30 TGTGCCTGGAGTGTTGGCCTCACAGATACGCAGTATTTT CAWSVGLTDTQYF
- TRBJ2-3 - TRBV10-3 TGTGCCGGAAGGACGGGCGGGGATCCCACAGATACGCAGTATTTT CAGRTGGDPTDTQYF
once TRBJ1-1 - TRBV27 TGTGCCAGCAGTACGAGGACGGGAACTGAAGCTTTCTTT CASSTRTGTEAFF
- TRBJ1-1 - TRBV7-9 TGTGCCAGCAGCCCATCAACAGAGAAGACTTTCTTT CASSPSTEKTFF
- TRBJ1-4 - TRBV19 TGTGCCAGTAGTCTTGGGACATCTAATGAAAAACTGTTTTTT CASSLGTSNEKLFF
- TRBJ1-3 TRBD1 TRBV27 TGTGCCAGCTGGACAGGGTCTGGAAACACCATATATTTT CASWTGSGNTIYF
- TRBJ1-5 - TRBV28 TGTGCCAGCAGTTTGCAGGAACTTAGCAATCAGCCCCAGCATTTT CASSLQELSNQPQHF
once TRBJ2-1 TRBD1 TRBV5-1 TGCGCCAGCAGCTTAGCGGACAGGGGAAACAATGAGCAGTTCTTC CASSLADRGNNEQFF
- TRBJ2-5 TRBD2 TRBV24-1 TGTGCCACCAGTGACCGGGAGGCCCTCCAAGAGACCCAGTACTTC CATSDREALQETQYF
- TRBJ1-2 TRBD1 TRBV28 TGTGCCAGCAGTTTCAACAGGGGTATCTATGGCTACACCTTC CASSFNRGIYGYTF
- TRBJ2-1 TRBD2 TRBV5-4 TGTGCCAGCAGCCTGAGCGGGAGGGCTAAGGATGAGCAGTTCTTC CASSLSGRAKDEQFF
- TRBJ2-1 - TRBV3-1/TRBV3-2 TGTGCCAGCAGCCAAATCGGAGGTCCCCGCGATGAGCAGTTCTTC CASSQIGGPRDEQFF
- TRBJ1-1 - TRBV11-2 TGTGCCAGCAGCTTCAGGAACACTGAAGCTTTCTTT CASSFRNTEAFF
- TRBJ2-5 TRBD2 TRBV6-1 TGTGCCAGCAGTGAAGAAAAGGGACTAGCGGCTACGGGGACCCAGTACTTC CASSEEKGLAATGTQYF
- TRBJ1-5 TRBD1 TRBV24-1 TGTGCCACCAGTTCCGGACAGGTCAACAATCAGCCCCAGCATTTT CATSSGQVNNQPQHF
few TRBJ1-5 TRBD1 TRBV18 TGTGCCAGCTCAATGGGACAGGGTAATCAGCCCCAGCATTTT CASSMGQGNQPQHF
- TRBJ1-5 - TRBV4-3 TGCGCCAGCAGCCACTTCCACCGGGTCCCCTTTCAGCCCCAGCATTTT CASSHFHRVPFQPQHF
- TRBJ1-5 TRBD1 TRBV3-1/TRBV3-2 TGTGCCAGCAGCGGGGATCCGGGACAGGGGCCTTATAGCAATCAGCCCCAGCATTTT CASSGDPGQGPYSNQPQHF
- TRBJ2-7 TRBD1 TRBV19 TGTGCCAGTAGCTTACCAGGGACAGGGGCCCTCTACGAGCAGTACTTC CASSLPGTGALYEQYF
- TRBJ1-2 - TRBV4-1 TGCGCCAGCAGCCAAGATAGGCAGGGGACGAGCTATGGCTACACCTTC CASSQDRQGTSYGYTF
- TRBJ2-3 TRBD2 TRBV11-2 TGTGCCAGCAGTCCCGGGACTAGCCATCTCTACACAGATACGCAGTATTTT CASSPGTSHLYTDTQYF
once TRBJ1-4 TRBD1 TRBV6-5 TGTGCCAGCAGTATACACAGGGGGCCATTCCGTTTT CASSIHRGPFRF
- TRBJ1-1 TRBD1 TRBV18 TGTGCCAGCTCATCTAGGACAGGGACTAACACTGAAGCTTTCTTT CASSSRTGTNTEAFF
- TRBJ1-6 - TRBV28 TGTGCCAGCAGTTTTGGTGGTATCGGTGGTACTGGCTCCTATAATTCACCCCTCCACTTT CASSFGGIGGTGSYNSPLHF
once TRBJ1-2 - TRBV10-3 TGTGCCATCAGTGAGTTGGGCGGGAAATATGGCTACACCTTC CAISELGGKYGYTF
- TRBJ1-2 - TRBV5-1 TGCGCCAGCAGCCCTGCATCACAGGGCCCCGCGGGCTACACCTTC CASSPASQGPAGYTF
- TRBJ1-1 TRBD1 TRBV7-6 TGTGCCAGCAGCCAATTGACAGGGGGCAACACTGAAGCTTTCTTT CASSQLTGGNTEAFF
few TRBJ1-1 - TRBV11-3 TGTGCCAGCAGCTTCAGGCCGTACACTGAAGCTTTCTTT CASSFRPYTEAFF
- TRBJ1-2 - TRBV7-2 TGTGCCAGCAGCTTAGCACAGAACTATGGCTACACCTTC CASSLAQNYGYTF
- TRBJ2-1 TRBD2 TRBV2 TGTGCCAGCAGAAAAGCGGGAGGGTCCTACAATGAGCAGTTCTTC CASRKAGGSYNEQFF
- TRBJ2-3 - TRBV13 TGTGCCAGCAGCTTGCTCGGGGGAGTCAACACAGATACGCAGTATTTT CASSLLGGVNTDTQYF
- TRBJ2-7 - TRBV10-3 TGTGCCATCAGTGTAAGGGTCGGGAACGAGCAGTACTTC CAISVRVGNEQYF
once TRBJ2-7 - TRBV29-1 TGCAGCGTTGACTCGGAAGGCGGGGTCGTGAACGAGCAGTACTTC CSVDSEGGVVNEQYF
- TRBJ1-4 TRBD1 TRBV7-8 TGTGCCACCTTTGGGGACAGGGGGCGAACAACTAATGAAAAACTGTTTTTT CATFGDRGRTTNEKLFF
- TRBJ2-1 TRBD2 TRBV9 TGTGCCAGCAGCGTAGGTAGCGGGAGGACTTATGAGCAGTTCTTC CASSVGSGRTYEQFF
- TRBJ2-5 TRBD1 TRBV15 TGTGCCACCAGCAGAGGGACAGGGGAAGAGACCCAGTACTTC CATSRGTGEETQYF
once TRBJ2-3 TRBD2 TRBV7-3 TGTGCCAGCAGCTTTATGGCGGGAGCTCCAGATACGCAGTATTTT CASSFMAGAPDTQYF
- TRBJ2-7 TRBD1 TRBV28 TGTGCCAGCACAACCGGGACAGGCTTTTTCTCCTACGAGCAGTACTTC CASTTGTGFFSYEQYF
- TRBJ1-1 - TRBV6-2/TRBV6-3 TGTGCCAGCAGCCAGAATCCCGCACAGATGAAGAACACTGAAGCTTTCTTT CASSQNPAQMKNTEAFF
- TRBJ1-3 TRBD1 TRBV9 TGTGCCAGCAGCGTAGAGGGGACAGGGGTGGCCGCTGGAAACACCATATATTTT CASSVEGTGVAAGNTIYF
- TRBJ1-4 - TRBV4-2 TGTGCCAGCAGCCAAGACATGGGGGGGAATGAAAAACTGTTTTTT CASSQDMGGNEKLFF